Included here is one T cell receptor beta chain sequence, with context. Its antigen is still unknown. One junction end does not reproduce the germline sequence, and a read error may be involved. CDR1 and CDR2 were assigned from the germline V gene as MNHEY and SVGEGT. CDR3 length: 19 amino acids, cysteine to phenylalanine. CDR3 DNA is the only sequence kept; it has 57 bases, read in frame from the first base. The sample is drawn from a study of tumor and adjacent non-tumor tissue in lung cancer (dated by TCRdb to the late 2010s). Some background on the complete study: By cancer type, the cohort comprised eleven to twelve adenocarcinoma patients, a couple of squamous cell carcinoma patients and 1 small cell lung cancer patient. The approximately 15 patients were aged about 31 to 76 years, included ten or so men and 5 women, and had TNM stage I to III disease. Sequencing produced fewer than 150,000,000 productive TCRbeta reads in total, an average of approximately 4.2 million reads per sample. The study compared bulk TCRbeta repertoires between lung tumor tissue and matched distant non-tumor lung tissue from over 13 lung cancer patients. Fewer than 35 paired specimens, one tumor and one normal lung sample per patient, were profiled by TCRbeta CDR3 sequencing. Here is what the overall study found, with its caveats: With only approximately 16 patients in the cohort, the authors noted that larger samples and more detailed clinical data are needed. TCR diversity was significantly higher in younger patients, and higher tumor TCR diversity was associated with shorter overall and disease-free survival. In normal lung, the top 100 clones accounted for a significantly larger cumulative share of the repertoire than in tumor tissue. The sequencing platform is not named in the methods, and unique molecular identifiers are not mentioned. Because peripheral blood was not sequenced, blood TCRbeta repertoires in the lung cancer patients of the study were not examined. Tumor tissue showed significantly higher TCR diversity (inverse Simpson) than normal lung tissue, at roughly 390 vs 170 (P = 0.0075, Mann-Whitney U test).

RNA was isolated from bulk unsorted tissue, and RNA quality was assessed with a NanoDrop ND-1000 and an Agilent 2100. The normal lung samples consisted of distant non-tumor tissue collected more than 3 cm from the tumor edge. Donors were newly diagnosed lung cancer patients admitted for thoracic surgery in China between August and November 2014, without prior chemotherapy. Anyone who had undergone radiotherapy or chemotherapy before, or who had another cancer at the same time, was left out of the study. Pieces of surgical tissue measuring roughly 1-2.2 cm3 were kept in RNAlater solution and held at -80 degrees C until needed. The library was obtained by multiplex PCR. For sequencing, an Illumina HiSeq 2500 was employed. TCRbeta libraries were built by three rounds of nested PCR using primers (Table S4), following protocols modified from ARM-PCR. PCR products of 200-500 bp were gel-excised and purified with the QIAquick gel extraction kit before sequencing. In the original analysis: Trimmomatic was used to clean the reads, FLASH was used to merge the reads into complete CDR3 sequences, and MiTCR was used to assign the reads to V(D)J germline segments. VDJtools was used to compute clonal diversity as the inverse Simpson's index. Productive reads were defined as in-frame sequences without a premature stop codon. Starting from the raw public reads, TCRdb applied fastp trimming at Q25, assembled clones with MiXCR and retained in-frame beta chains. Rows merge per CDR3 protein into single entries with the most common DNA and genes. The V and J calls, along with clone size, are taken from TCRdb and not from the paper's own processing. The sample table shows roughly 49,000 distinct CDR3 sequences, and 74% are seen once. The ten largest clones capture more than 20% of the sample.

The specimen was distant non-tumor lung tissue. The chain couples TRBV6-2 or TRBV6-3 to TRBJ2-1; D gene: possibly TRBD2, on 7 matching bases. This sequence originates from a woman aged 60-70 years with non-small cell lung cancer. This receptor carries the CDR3 CANSSPGTNGGRIYNEQFF. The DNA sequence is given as TGTGCCAACAGTTCTCCCGGGACTAACGGGGGGCGGATTTACAATGAGCAGTTCTTC.